One and the same sample provided the 8 T cell receptor beta chains below, sequenced in a study of T cell repertoires in cytomegalovirus infection. One entry per CDR3 protein, called by TCRdb with MiXCR from the reads. This table holds some 700,000 distinct CDR3 sequences, approximately 40% found once. Sequenced sample: PBMCs. These TCRs come from a human donor in good health (CMV status not recorded). Some clones in this sample may be carry-over from other donors' samples.

The chain joins TRBV6-2 or TRBV6-3 to TRBJ2-1; the match to TRBD2 covers 8 bases. V lost 6 bases, J lost 3 bases, and 4 bases stayed unmatched. Germline V gene lookup returns CDR1 MNHEY and CDR2 SVGEGT. The CDR3 extends over 14 amino acids. The CDR3 sequence: CASRTSALYNEQFF. CDR3 coding DNA: TGTGCCAGCAGGACTAGCGCTCTCTACAATGAGCAGTTCTTC.

This chain joins TRBV28 and TRBJ1-1; D perhaps matches TRBD1 (5 bases). Germline values: CDR1 MDHEN, CDR2 SYDVKM. This CDR3 spans 14 amino acids. Trimming removed 3 bases at V and 7 bases at J, with 15 bases between. CDR3 sequence: CASSFSGQRGEAFF. The CDR3 DNA reads as TGTGCCAGCAGTTTCTCGGGGCAACGGGGTGAAGCTTTCTTT.

In its sample, this clonotype was seen many times. V and J are TRBV7-2 and TRBJ1-5; D possibly corresponds to TRBD1 (5 bases). Looked up from germline, CDR1 is SGHTA and CDR2 is FQGNSA. V was trimmed by 5 bases and J by 7 bases, leaving 21 bases between them. The CDR3 is 16 amino acids. Written as DNA, the CDR3 is TGTGCCAGCAGCCAAGGAAGGGACCGCAGCTGGCAGCCCCAGCATTTT. This sequence encodes CASSQGRDRSWQPQHF.

CDR3 sequence (DNA): TGTGCCAGCAGCCCGGGACTAGCGGGATTAGATACGCAGTATTTT. It specifies CASSPGLAGLDTQYF. V gene TRBV11-3 combines with J gene TRBJ2-3, with 13 nucleotides matching TRBD2. The J segment lost 5 bases and the V segment lost 5 bases, leaving 4 bases of the junction unmatched. Germline lookup yields CDR1 SGHNT and CDR2 YENEEA. The CDR3 covers 15 residues.

This clonotype has only a few counts. The genes are TRBV24-1 and TRBJ2-7; 8 nucleotides align to TRBD1. V lost 4 bases to trimming and J lost 4 bases; unmatched junction nucleotides: 8. Germline assignment: CDR1 KGHDR and CDR2 SFDVKD. The CDR3 runs to 15 residues. CDR3 in DNA: TGTGCCACCAGTGAAAGGACAGGGCGCCCGTACGAGCAGTACTTC. Its translation is CATSERTGRPYEQYF.

This clonotype came up a few times. The chain carries TRBV14 and TRBJ1-1, with a tentative D call TRBD1 (6 bases). Germline V gene data show CDR1 as SGHDN and CDR2 as FVKESK. Trimming took off 4 bases at V and 8 bases at J, with 14 bases between the two ends. The length of the CDR3 is 13 residues. The CDR3 DNA sequence: TGTGCCAGCAGCCCCGATCCGGGACACGAAGCTTTCTTT. This gives the protein CASSPDPGHEAFF.

The rearrangement joins TRBV24-1 to TRBJ2-1; D not resolved. CDR3 length: 17 residues. Germline loops: CDR1 KGHDR, CDR2 SFDVKD. Trimming removed 1 base from V and 1 base from J, with 13 bases in between. CDR3 amino acids: CATSDFYGFGSYNEQFF. The CDR3 coding sequence is TGTGCCACCAGTGATTTCTACGGGTTTGGGTCCTACAATGAGCAGTTCTTC.

This clonotype was counted many times. The V gene is TRBV7-2, the J gene TRBJ2-1, with 7 bases fitting TRBD1. Germline loops: CDR1 SGHTA, CDR2 FQGNSA. The CDR3 totals 15 residues. Losses at the gene ends were 6 bases for V and 3 bases for J; bases not matched to a gene: 8. CDR3 loop: CASRPGQNFYNEQFF. CDR3 sequence (DNA): TGTGCCAGCAGACCGGGACAGAACTTCTACAATGAGCAGTTCTTC.